The 10 T cell receptor beta chains reported below all come from one sample, sequenced in a study of blood T cell repertoires in COVID-19. Method: immunoSEQ multiplex PCR; TCRdb's copy keeps in-frame clones and lacks some. The profile shows about 130,000 clones, around 83% of them singletons. The material sequenced was peripheral blood. The receptors originated from a woman at least 80 years old with acute or convalescent COVID-19.

V usage is TRBV11-2 and J usage is TRBJ2-1; 10 bases map to TRBD1. This CDR3 is 13 amino acids long. V gave up 5 bases and J gave up 7 bases; unmatched junction bases: 2. CDR1 is SGHAT, CDR2 FQNNGV, per germline. CDR3 sequence reads: CASSRDRGNEQFF. In DNA, the CDR3 is TGTGCCAGCAGCCGGGACAGGGGAAATGAGCAGTTCTTC.

The rearrangement links TRBV7-3 to TRBJ1-6, with 7 bases fitting TRBD1. This CDR3 is 13 amino acids long. The ends lost 5 bases at V and 8 bases at J; junction bases unmatched: 3. Germline V gene data show CDR1 as SGHTA and CDR2 as FQGTGA. CDR3 residues: CASSPDRDSPLHF. The CDR3 nucleotides are TGTGCCAGCAGCCCCGACAGGGATTCACCCCTCCACTTT. The entire variable domain, with the rest obtained from reference TRBV7-3 and TRBJ1-6, is as follows: GAGVSQTPSNKVTEKGKYVELRCDPISGHTALYWYRQSLGQGPEFLIYFQGTGAADDSGLPNDRFFAVRPEGSVSTLKIQRTERGDSAVYLCASSPDRDSPLHFGNGTRLTVT.

To note about this clone: Other nucleotide sequences from this sample produce the same CDR3. The V gene is TRBV5-1, the J gene TRBJ1-1; maybe TRBD1 (5 bases). The CDR3 extends over 14 amino acids. The germline V gene has CDR1 SGHRS and CDR2 YFSETQ. The ends were cut back, 1 base at V and 5 bases at J, with 12 bases in the middle. As DNA, the CDR3 is TGCGCCAGCAGCTTGTCGCCGGGGGTGACTGAAGCTTTCTTT. Its translation is CASSLSPGVTEAFF.

The chain has TRBV6-6 and TRBJ1-1, with D possibly being TRBD1 (6 bases). V dropped 0 bases and J dropped 10 bases, with 21 bases sitting between them. In germline, CDR1 is MNHNY, CDR2 SVGAGI (reference sequence). CDR3 length: 16 residues. As DNA, the CDR3 is TGTGCCAGCAGTTACTCAGATGCGGGGGCGAGAGGTTCAGCTTTCTTT. It specifies CASSYSDAGARGSAFF.

This clone appeared a few times. The rearrangement joins TRBV19 to TRBJ1-5, with D uncertain. This CDR3 is built from 12 residues. Trimming shortened V by 2 bases and J by 8 bases, and 7 bases separated the two germline ends. Germline V gene lookup returns CDR1 LNHDA and CDR2 SQIVND (reference sequence). The CDR3, as DNA: TGTGCCAGTAGTATACAAAGCGAGCCCCAGCATTTT. It translates to CASSIQSEPQHF.

The genes are TRBV4-3 and TRBJ1-1; no clear D. Between the trimmed V and J ends, which lost 0 bases and 0 bases, there was a span of 5 bases. The CDR3 has 14 residues. CDR1 and CDR2 from the germline V gene are LGHNA and YSLEER. The CDR3 nucleotides read TGCGCCAGCAGCCAAGACTCCTTGAACACTGAAGCTTTCTTT. It codes for CASSQDSLNTEAFF.

This chain uses TRBV27 with TRBJ1-2; D uncertain. Germline V gene sequence: CDR1 MNHEY, CDR2 SMNVEV (reference sequence). This CDR3 contains 14 residues. V gave up 5 bases and J gave up 4 bases, with 14 bases separating them. Written as DNA, the CDR3 is TGTGCCAGCAGTCCCAGAGGGCAGGCCTATGGCTACACCTTC. Its translation is CASSPRGQAYGYTF.

The rearrangement links TRBV29-1 to TRBJ2-3, with TRBD1 matching over 10 bases. This CDR3 is built from 14 residues. Germline V gene sequence: CDR1 SQVTM, CDR2 ANQGSEA. Trimming removed 8 bases from V and 0 bases from J; junction bases left unmatched: 5. The CDR3 spells CSTGTGVSTDTQYF. CDR3 DNA: TGCAGCACGGGGACAGGGGTGAGCACAGATACGCAGTATTTT.

This chain uses TRBV19 with TRBJ2-3; 7 nucleotides line up with TRBD2. The CDR3 spans 14 residues. CDR1 and CDR2 from the germline V gene are LNHDA and SQIVND (reference sequence). V lost 3 bases and J lost 6; bases outside the gene matches: 6. CDR3 coding DNA: TGTGCCAGTAGTATCAAGTCCGGGAGGGATACGCAGTATTTT. This gives the protein CASSIKSGRDTQYF.

The chain is built from TRBV3-1 (or the pseudogene TRBV3-2) and TRBJ1-1; maybe TRBD1 (6 bases). From germline, CDR1 is LGHDT and CDR2 YNNKEL (reference sequence). The CDR3 has 18 amino acids. Trimming took off 0 bases at V and 4 bases at J, with 21 bases between the two ends. This chain's CDR3 is CASSQDRRLSRGATEAFF. In DNA, the CDR3 is TGTGCCAGCAGCCAAGATAGGCGGCTTTCCAGGGGCGCCACTGAAGCTTTCTTT.